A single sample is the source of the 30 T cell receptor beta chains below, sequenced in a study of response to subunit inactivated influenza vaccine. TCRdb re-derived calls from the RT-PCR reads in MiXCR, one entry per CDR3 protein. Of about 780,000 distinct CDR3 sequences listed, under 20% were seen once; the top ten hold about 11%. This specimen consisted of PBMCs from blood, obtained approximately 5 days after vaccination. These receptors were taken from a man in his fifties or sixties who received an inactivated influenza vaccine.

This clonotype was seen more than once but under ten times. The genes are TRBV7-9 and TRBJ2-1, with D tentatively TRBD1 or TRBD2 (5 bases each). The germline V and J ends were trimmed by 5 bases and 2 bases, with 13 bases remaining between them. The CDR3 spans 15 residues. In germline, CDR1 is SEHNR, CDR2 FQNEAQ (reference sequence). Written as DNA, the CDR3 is TGTGCCAGCAGCCTGAGGGGAGTCGCCTACAATGAGCAGTTCTTC. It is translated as CASSLRGVAYNEQFF.

The CDR3 loop reads CASSSPGNSNQPQHF. The CDR3 nucleotides read TGTGCCAGCAGCTCTCCAGGGAATAGCAATCAGCCCCAGCATTTT. This chain joins TRBV5-4 and TRBJ1-5, with D possibly being TRBD1 (5 bases). Germline V gene data show CDR1 as SGHNT and CDR2 as YYREEE (reference sequence). The CDR3 totals 15 residues. V dropped 3 bases and J dropped 0 bases, with 10 bases sitting between them.

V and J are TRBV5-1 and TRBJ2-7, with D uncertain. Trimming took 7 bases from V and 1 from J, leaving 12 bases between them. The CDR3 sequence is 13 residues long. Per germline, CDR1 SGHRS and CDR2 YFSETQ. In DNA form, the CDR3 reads TGCGCCAGCGCTCTAGGTCTATCCTACGAGCAGTACTTC. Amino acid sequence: CASALGLSYEQYF.

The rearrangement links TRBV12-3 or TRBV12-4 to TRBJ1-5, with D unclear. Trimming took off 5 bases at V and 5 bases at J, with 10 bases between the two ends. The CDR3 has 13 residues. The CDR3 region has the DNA TGTGCCAGCAGTCCTCTGTGGTATCAGCCCCAGCATTTT. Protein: CASSPLWYQPQHF.

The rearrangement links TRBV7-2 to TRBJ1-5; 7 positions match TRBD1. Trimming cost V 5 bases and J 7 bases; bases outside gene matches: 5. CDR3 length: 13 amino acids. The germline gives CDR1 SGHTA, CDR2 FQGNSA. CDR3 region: CASSTGERQPQHF. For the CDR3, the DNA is TGTGCCAGCAGCACAGGGGAGCGACAGCCCCAGCATTTT.

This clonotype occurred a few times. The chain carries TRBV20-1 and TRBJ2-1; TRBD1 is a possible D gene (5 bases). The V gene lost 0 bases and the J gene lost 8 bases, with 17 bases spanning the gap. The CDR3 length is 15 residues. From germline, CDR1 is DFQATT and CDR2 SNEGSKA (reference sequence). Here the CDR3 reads CSAREWLGVRDEQFF. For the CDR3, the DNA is TGCAGTGCTAGAGAGTGGCTAGGGGTACGTGATGAGCAGTTCTTC.

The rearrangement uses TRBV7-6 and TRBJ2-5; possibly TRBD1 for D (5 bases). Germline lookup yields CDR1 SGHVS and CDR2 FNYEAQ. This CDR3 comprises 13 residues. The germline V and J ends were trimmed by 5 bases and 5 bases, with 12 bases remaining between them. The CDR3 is CASSEGVRETQYF. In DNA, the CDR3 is TGTGCCAGCAGCGAAGGGGTTAGGGAGACCCAGTACTTC.

The CDR3: CASYWTSGSIGRSYEQYF. In DNA form, the CDR3 reads TGTGCCAGCTATTGGACTAGCGGGAGTATAGGAAGGTCCTACGAGCAGTACTTC. The V call is TRBV27, the J call TRBJ2-7, with 13 bases fitting TRBD2. The J segment lost 1 base and the V segment lost 8 bases, leaving 14 bases of the junction unmatched. This CDR3 is built from 18 residues. Germline V CDR1 and CDR2: MNHEY, SMNVEV (reference sequence).

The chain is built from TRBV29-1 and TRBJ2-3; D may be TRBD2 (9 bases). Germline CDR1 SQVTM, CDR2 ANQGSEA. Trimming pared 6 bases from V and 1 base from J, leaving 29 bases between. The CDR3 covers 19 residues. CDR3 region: CSVPQGAGGLWGGTDTQYF. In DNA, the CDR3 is TGCAGCGTCCCCCAGGGGGCGGGAGGGTTGTGGGGAGGCACAGATACGCAGTATTTT.

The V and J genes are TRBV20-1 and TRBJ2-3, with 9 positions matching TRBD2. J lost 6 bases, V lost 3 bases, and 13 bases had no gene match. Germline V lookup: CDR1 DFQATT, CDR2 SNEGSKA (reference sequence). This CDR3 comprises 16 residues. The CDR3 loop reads CSARRLAEAPTDTQYF. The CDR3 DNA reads TGCAGTGCTAGGCGACTAGCGGAGGCCCCCACCGATACGCAGTATTTT.

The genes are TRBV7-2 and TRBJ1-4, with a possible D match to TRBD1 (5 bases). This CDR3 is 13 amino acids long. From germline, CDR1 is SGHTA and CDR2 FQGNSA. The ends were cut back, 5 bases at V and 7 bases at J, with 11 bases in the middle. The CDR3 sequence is CASSGGSAEKLFF. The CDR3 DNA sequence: TGTGCCAGCAGCGGGGGGAGTGCTGAAAAACTGTTTTTT.

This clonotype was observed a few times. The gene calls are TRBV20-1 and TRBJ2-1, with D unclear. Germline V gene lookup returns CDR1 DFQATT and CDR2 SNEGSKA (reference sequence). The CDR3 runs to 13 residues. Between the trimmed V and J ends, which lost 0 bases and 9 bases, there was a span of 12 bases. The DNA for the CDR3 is TGCAGTGCTAGAGATCGTTCAGTGGGTGAGCAGTTCTTC. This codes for CSARDRSVGEQFF.

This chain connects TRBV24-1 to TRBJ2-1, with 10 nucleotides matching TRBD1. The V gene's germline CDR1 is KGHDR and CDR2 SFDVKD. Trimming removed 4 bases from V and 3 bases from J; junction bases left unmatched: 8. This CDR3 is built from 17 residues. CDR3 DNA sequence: TGTGCCACCAGTGACCCCCAAGGACAGGGGGGCTACAATGAGCAGTTCTTC. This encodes CATSDPQGQGGYNEQFF.

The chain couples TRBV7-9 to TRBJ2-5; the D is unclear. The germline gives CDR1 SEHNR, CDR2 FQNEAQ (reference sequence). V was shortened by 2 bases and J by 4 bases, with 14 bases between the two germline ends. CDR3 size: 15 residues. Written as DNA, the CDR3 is TGTGCCAGCAGCTTATTCACCTTCAACGGAGAGACCCAGTACTTC. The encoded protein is CASSLFTFNGETQYF.

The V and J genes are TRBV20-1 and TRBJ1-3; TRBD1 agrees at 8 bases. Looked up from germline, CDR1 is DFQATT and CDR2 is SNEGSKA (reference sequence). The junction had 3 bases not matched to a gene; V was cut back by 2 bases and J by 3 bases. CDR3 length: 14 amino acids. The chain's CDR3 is CSARQGAGGNTIYF. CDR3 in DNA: TGCAGTGCTAGACAGGGGGCTGGTGGAAACACCATATATTTT.

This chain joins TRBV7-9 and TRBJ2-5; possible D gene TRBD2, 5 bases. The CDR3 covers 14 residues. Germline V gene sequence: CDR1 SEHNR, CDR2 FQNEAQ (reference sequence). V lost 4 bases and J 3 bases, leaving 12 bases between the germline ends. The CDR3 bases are TGTGCCAGCAGCTCGGGGAGCATCGAAGAGACCCAGTACTTC. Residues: CASSSGSIEETQYF.

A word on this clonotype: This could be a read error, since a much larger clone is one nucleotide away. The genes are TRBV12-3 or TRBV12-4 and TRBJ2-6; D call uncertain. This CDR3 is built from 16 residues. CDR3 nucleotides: TGTGCCAGCAGTTTTGGCACATCATCTGGGTCCAACGTCCTGACTTTC. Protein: CASSFGTSSGSNVLTF.

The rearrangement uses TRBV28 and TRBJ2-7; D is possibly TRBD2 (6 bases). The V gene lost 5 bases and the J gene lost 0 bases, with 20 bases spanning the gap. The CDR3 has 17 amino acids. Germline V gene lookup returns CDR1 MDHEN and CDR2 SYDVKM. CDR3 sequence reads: CASSPILAPGSSYEQYF. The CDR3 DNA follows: TGTGCCAGCAGTCCGATACTAGCACCAGGGAGCTCCTACGAGCAGTACTTC. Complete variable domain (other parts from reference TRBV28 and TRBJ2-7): DVKVTQSSRYLVKRTGEKVFLECVQDMDHENMFWYRQDPGLGLRLIYFSYDVKMKEKGDIPEGYSVSREKKERFSLILESASTNQTSMYLCASSPILAPGSSYEQYFGPGTRLTVT.

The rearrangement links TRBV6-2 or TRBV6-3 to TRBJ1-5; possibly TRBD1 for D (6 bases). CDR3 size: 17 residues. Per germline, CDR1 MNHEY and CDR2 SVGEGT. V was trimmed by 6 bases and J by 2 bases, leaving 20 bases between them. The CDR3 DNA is TGTGCCAGCAGCCGCAGCCAGGGGAAGAAGGGCAATCAGCCCCAGCATTTT. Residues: CASSRSQGKKGNQPQHF.

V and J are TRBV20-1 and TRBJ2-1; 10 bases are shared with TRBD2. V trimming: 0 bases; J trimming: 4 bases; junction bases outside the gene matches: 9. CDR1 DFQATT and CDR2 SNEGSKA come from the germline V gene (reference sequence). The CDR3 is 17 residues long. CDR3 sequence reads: CSARDGGASGGYNEQFF. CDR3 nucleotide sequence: TGCAGTGCTAGAGATGGTGGGGCTAGCGGGGGTTACAATGAGCAGTTCTTC.

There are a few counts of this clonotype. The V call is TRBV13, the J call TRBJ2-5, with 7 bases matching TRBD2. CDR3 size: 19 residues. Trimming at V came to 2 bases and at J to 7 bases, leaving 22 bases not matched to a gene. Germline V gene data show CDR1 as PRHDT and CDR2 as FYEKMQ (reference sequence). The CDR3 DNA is TGTGCCAGCAGCTTATGGAGTAAGGGAGGGACCTTTTCGCCCGCGACCCAGTACTTC. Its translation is CASSLWSKGGTFSPATQYF.

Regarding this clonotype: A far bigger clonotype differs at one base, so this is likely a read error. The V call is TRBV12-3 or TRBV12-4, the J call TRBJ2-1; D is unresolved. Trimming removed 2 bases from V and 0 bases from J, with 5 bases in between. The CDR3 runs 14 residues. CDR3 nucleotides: TGTGCCAGCAGTTTATGGACCTCCTACAATGAGCAGTTCTTC. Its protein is CASSLWTSYNEQFF.

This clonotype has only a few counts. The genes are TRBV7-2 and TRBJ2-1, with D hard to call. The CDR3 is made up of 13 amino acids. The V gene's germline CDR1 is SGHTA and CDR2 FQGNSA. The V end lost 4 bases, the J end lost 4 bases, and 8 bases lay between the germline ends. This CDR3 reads CASSSTQYNEQFF. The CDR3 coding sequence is TGTGCCAGCAGCTCAACACAGTACAATGAGCAGTTCTTC. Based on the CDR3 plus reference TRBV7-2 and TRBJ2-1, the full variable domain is GAGVSQSPSNKVTEKGKDVELRCDPISGHTALYWYRQSLGQGLEFLIYFQGNSAPDKSGLPSDRFSAERTGGSVSTLTIQRTQQEDSAVYLCASSSTQYNEQFFGPGTRLTVL.

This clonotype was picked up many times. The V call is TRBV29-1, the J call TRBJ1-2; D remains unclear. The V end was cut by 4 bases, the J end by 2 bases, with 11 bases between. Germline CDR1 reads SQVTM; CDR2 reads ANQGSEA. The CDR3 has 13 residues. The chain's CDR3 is CSVGQRANYGYTF. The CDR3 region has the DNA TGCAGCGTTGGGCAGAGAGCAAACTATGGCTACACCTTC.

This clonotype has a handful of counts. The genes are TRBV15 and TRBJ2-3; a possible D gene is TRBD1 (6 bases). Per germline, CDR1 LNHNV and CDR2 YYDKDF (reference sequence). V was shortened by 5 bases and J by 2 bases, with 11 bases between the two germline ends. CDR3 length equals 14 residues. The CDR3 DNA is TGTGCCACCAGCTGGGACAAAGACACAGATACGCAGTATTTT. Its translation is CATSWDKDTDTQYF.

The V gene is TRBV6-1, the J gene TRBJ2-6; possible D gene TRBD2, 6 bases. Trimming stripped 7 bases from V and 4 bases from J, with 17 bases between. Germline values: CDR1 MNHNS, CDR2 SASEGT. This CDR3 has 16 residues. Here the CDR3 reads CASTGGTNPGANVLTF. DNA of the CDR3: TGTGCCAGCACCGGGGGTACTAACCCCGGGGCCAACGTCCTGACTTTC.

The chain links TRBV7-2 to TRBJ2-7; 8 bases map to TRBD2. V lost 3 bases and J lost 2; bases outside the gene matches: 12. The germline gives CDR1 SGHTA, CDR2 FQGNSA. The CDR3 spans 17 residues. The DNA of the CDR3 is TGTGCCAGCAGCTTGGGACCAAGGAAAGCGGGAGCCTACGAGCAGTACTTC. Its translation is CASSLGPRKAGAYEQYF.

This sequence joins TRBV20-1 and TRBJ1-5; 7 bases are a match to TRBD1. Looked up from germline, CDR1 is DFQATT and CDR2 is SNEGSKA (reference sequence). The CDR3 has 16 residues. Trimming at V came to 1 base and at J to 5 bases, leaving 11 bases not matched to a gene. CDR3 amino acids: CSARVGGQGVHQPQHF. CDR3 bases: TGCAGTGCTAGAGTAGGAGGGCAGGGGGTTCATCAGCCCCAGCATTTT.

CDR3 residues: CAISSGREASDTQYF. The DNA of the CDR3 is TGTGCCATCTCGAGCGGGAGGGAGGCTTCAGATACGCAGTATTTT. The V and J genes are TRBV10-3 and TRBJ2-3; the match to TRBD2 covers 10 bases. The CDR3 is 15 amino acids. Trimming cost V 8 bases and J 4 bases; bases outside gene matches: 9. Germline V gives CDR1 ENHRY, CDR2 SYGVKD.

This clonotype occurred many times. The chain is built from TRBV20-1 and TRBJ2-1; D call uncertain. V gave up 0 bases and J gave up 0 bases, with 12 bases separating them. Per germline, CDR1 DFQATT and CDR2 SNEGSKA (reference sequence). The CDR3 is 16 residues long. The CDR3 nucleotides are TGCAGTGCTAGAGAGGAGCTGGTCACCTCCTACAATGAGCAGTTCTTC. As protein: CSAREELVTSYNEQFF.